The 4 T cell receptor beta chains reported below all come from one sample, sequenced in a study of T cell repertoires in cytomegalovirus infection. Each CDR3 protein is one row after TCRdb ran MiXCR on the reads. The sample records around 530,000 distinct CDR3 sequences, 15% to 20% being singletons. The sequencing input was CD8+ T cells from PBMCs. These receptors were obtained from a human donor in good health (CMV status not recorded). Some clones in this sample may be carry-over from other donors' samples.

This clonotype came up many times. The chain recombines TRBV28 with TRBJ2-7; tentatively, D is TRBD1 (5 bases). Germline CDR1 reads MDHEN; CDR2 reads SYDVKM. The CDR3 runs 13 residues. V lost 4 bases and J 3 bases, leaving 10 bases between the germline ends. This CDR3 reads CASSSREIYEQYF. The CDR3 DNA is TGTGCCAGCAGTTCCAGGGAAATCTACGAGCAGTACTTC.

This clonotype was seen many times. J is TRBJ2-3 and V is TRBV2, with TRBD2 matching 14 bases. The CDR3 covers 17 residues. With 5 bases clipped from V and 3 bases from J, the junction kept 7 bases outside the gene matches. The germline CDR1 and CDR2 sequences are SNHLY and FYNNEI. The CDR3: CASSRPGTSGRTDTQYF. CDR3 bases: TGTGCCAGCAGTCGTCCCGGGACTAGCGGGAGAACAGATACGCAGTATTTT.

The DNA for the CDR3 is TGTGCCAGCAGTTCGACAGGGGCCCGGGACTATGGCTACACCTTC. Translation gives CASSSTGARDYGYTF. The chain combines TRBV27 with TRBJ1-2, with 8 bases that match TRBD1. This CDR3 comprises 15 residues. V shed 4 bases and J 3 bases; nucleotides not matched to a gene: 7. Germline V gives CDR1 MNHEY, CDR2 SMNVEV (reference sequence).

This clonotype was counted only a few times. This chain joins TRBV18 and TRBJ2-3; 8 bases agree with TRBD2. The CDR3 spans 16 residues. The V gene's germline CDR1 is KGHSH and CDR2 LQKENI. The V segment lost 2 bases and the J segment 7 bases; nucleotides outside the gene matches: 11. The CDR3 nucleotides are TGTGCCAGCTCACCAGAAAGCGGGGGTTCACGAAATACGCAGTATTTT. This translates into CASSPESGGSRNTQYF.